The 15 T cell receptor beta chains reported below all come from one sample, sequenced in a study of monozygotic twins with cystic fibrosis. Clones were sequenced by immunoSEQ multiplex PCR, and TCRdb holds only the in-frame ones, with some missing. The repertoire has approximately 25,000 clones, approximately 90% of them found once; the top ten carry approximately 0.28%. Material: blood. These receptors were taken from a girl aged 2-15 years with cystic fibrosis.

The CDR3 is CASSLSSGGVQETQYF. CDR3 bases: TGTGCCAGCAGCCTCTCTAGCGGGGGGGTCCAAGAGACCCAGTACTTC. The chain combines TRBV7-8 with TRBJ2-5; 12 bases align to TRBD2. Losses at the gene ends were 5 bases for V and 1 base for J; bases not matched to a gene: 5. The CDR3 runs to 16 residues. Germline values: CDR1 SGHVS, CDR2 FQNEAQ.

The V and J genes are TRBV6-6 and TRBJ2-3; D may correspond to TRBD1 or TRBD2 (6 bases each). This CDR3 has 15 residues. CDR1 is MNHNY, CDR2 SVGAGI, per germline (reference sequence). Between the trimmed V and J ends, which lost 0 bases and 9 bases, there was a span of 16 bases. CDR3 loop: CASSYSIGGKGTQYF. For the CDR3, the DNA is TGTGCCAGCAGTTACTCGATCGGGGGCAAGGGGACGCAGTATTTT.

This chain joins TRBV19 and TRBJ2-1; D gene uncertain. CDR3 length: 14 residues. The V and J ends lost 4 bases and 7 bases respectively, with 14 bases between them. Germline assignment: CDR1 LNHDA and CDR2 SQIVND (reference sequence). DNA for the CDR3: TGTGCCAGTAGTACGCTTTTGAGCGAGAATGAGCAGTTCTTC. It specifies CASSTLLSENEQFF.

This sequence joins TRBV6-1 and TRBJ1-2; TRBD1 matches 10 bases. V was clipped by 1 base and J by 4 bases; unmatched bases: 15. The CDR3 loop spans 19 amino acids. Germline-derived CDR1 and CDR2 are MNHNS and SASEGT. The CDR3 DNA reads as TGTGCCAGCAGTGAAGGCGCAAATGAAAGGACAGGGGGTATCTATGGCTACACCTTC. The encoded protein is CASSEGANERTGGIYGYTF.

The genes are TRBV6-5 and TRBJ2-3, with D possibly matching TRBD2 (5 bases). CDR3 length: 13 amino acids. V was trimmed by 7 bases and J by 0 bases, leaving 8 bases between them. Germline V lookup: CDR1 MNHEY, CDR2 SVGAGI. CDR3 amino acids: CASKRASTDTQYF. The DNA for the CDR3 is TGTGCCAGCAAGAGGGCTAGCACAGATACGCAGTATTTT.

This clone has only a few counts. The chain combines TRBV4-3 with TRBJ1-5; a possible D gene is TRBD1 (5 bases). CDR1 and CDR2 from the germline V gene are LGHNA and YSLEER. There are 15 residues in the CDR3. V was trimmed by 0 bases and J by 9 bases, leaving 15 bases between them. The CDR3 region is CASSQDPGTPGPQHF. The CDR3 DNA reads TGCGCCAGCAGCCAAGATCCAGGGACTCCAGGGCCCCAGCATTTT.

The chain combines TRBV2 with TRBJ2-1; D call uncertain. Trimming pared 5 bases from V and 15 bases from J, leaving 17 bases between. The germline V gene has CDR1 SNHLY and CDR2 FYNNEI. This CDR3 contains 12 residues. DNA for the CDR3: TGTGCCAGCAGTCCTTTTTCGGGTGATGGGTTCTTC. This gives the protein CASSPFSGDGFF.

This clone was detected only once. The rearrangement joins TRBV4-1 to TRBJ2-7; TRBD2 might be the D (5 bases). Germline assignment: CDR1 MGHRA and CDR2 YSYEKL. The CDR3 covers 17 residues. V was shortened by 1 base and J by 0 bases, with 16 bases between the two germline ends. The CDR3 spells CASSQGQRAVLSYEQYF. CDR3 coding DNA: TGCGCCAGCAGCCAAGGCCAGAGGGCTGTACTCTCCTACGAGCAGTACTTC.

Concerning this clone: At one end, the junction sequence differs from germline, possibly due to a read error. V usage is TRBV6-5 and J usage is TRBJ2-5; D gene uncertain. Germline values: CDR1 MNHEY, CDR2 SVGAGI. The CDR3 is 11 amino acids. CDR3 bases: TGTGCCAGCAGATACTTGGGGACCCAGTACTTC. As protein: CASRYLGTQYF.

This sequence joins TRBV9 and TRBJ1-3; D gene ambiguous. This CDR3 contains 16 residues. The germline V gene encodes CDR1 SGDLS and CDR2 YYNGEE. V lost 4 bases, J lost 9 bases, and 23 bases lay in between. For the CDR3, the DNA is TGTGCCAGCAGCATCCAGGCCGGGCCCACTTGGGGCACCATATATTTT. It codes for CASSIQAGPTWGTIYF.

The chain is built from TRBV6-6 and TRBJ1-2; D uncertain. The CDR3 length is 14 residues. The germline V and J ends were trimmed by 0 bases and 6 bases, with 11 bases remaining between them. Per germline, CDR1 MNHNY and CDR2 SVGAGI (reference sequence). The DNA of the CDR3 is TGTGCCAGCAGTTACTCGACGGTATCAGATGGCTACACCTTC. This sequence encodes CASSYSTVSDGYTF.

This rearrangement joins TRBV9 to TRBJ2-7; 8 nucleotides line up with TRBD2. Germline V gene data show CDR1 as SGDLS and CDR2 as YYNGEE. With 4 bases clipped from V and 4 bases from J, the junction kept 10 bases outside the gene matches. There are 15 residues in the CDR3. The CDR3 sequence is CASSPGAAGGYEQYF. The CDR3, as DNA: TGTGCCAGCAGCCCAGGGGCGGCGGGGGGTTACGAGCAGTACTTC.

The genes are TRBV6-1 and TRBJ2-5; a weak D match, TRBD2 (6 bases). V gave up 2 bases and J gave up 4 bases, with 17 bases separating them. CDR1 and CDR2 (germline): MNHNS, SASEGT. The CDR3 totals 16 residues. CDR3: CASSETGAWGGETQYF. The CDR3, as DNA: TGTGCCAGCAGTGAAACCGGGGCTTGGGGAGGAGAGACCCAGTACTTC.

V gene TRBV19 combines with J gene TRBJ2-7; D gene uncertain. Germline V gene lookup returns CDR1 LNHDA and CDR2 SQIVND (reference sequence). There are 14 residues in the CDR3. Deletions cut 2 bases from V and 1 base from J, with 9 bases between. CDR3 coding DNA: TGTGCCAGTAGTATAAGCGCAGATTCCTACGAGCAGTACTTC. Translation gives CASSISADSYEQYF.

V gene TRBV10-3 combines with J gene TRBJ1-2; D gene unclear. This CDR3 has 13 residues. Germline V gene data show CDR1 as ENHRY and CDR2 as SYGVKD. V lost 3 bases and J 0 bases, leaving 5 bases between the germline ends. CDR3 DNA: TGTGCCATCAGTGACCCTCCTAACTATGGCTACACCTTC. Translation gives CAISDPPNYGYTF.